This T cell receptor beta chain was identified during a study of blood T cells in healthy people across ages. Broader study findings: Total diversity from one million sequenced T cells was likely underestimated.

Staff drew roughly 10 milliliters of peripheral blood from each donor. Next came a second PCR, run for about 7 to 12 cycles, which used a sample-barcoded 5' primer along with a J-beta primer mix. Each cDNA molecule received a tag from a template-switch adaptor that had 12 random nucleotides. Each of the samples gave a minimum of 3 million paired-end reads that contained CDR3. TCRdb itself ran the 5' RACE reads through MiXCR, one entry per CDR3 protein. The table has more than 650,000 distinct CDR3 sequences, about 55% seen once. As for this clonotype: Its antigen is unknown.

Germline-derived CDR1 and CDR2 are SGHRS and YFSETQ. Germline trimming cut 4 bases from V and 7 bases from J; bases unmatched to any gene: 15. CDR3 length: 18 residues. The sample comprised blood. The V call is TRBV5-1, the J call TRBJ2-2; 11 bases match TRBD2. The source is a man at least 80 years old in good health. DNA for the CDR3: TGCGCCAGCAGCCCTGGGGGGACTAGCGGCAAAGGCGGCGGGGAGCTGTTTTTT. It translates to CASSPGGTSGKGGGELFF.